Following are 14 T cell receptor beta chains from one sample sequenced in a study of blood T cells in healthy people across ages. Combining a sample-barcoded 5' primer with a J-beta primer mix, a second PCR ran for about 7 to 11 cycles. TCRdb ran MiXCR on the 5' RACE reads and lists one entry per CDR3 protein. Among about 780,000 distinct CDR3 sequences listed, more than 35% were seen once. Material: blood. The receptors come from a man at least 80 years old in good health.

This clonotype came up a few times. The chain links TRBV3-1 to TRBJ2-4; TRBD1 is a possible D gene (6 bases). CDR1 is LGHDT, CDR2 YNNKEL, per germline (reference sequence). Trimming took off 1 base at V and 13 bases at J, with 14 bases between the two ends. The CDR3 sequence is 13 residues long. The DNA of the CDR3 is TGTGCCAGCAGCCAAGGCAGGGGAAGCCAGCAGTACTTC. This gives the protein CASSQGRGSQQYF.

The chain has TRBV20-1 and TRBJ2-1; perhaps TRBD1 as D (6 bases). The CDR3 covers 14 residues. Germline values: CDR1 DFQATT, CDR2 SNEGSKA (reference sequence). V shed 0 bases and J shed 6 bases, with 12 bases lying between them. This chain's CDR3 is CSARDYRTVNEQFF. In DNA form, the CDR3 reads TGCAGTGCTAGAGATTATCGGACAGTCAATGAGCAGTTCTTC.

The chain carries TRBV5-1 and TRBJ2-1; 11 nucleotides align to TRBD2. Judging by the DNA end, TRBJ2-7 fits better; the J call may be wrong. From germline, CDR1 is SGHRS and CDR2 YFSETQ. The CDR3 consists of 17 residues. The CDR3 DNA sequence: TGCGCCAGCAGCTTGGCGACTAGCGGGGCGGTATACAATGAGCAGTACTTC. Translated, it gives CASSLATSGAVYNEQYF.

The chain carries TRBV14 and TRBJ1-2; D perhaps matches TRBD1 (5 bases). CDR3 length equals 13 residues. V lost 2 bases and J 7 bases, leaving 11 bases between the germline ends. Germline CDR1 reads SGHDN; CDR2 reads FVKESK. The CDR3 DNA is TGTGCCAGCAGCCAACAGGGTGGGCGTGGCTACACCTTC. Its translation: CASSQQGGRGYTF.

This chain connects TRBV9 to TRBJ2-6; tentative D call: TRBD2 (5 bases). The CDR3 spans 16 residues. The V and J ends lost 0 bases and 0 bases respectively, with 7 bases between them. Germline loops: CDR1 SGDLS, CDR2 YYNGEE. The CDR3 nucleotides are TGTGCCAGCAGCGTAGCGGGGAGCTCTGGGGCCAACGTCCTGACTTTC. Amino acid sequence: CASSVAGSSGANVLTF.

As regards this clonotype: This may arise from a read error, as a much more abundant clone is one base away. The V gene is TRBV9, the J gene TRBJ2-7, with TRBD2 matching 7 bases. CDR1 and CDR2 (germline): SGDLS, YYNGEE. CDR3 length equals 17 residues. Losses at the gene ends were 1 base for V and 3 bases for J; bases not matched to a gene: 13. The CDR3 DNA is TGTGCCAGCAGCGTATCTTTTTGTGGGCGGGAGAGCTACGAGCAGTACTTC. Translated, it gives CASSVSFCGRESYEQYF.

The chain links TRBV14 to TRBJ1-2; D gene uncertain. Per the germline V gene, CDR1 is SGHDN and CDR2 is FVKESK. Trimming took 1 base from V and 4 from J, leaving 4 bases between them. The CDR3 sequence is 12 residues long. CDR3 nucleotide sequence: TGTGCCAGCAGCCAAGTTGCCTATGGCTACACCTTC. It yields the protein CASSQVAYGYTF.

The CDR3 coding sequence is TGTGCCAGCAGTGAAACGACGTATGGCTACACCTTC. It codes for CASSETTYGYTF. The chain recombines TRBV6-1 with TRBJ1-2; D not certain. The germline gives CDR1 MNHNS, CDR2 SASEGT. V gave up 2 bases and J gave up 5 bases, with 6 bases separating them. This CDR3 is 12 amino acids long.

CDR3 loop: CASSLQTTDTQYF. Here the CDR3 DNA reads TGTGCCAGCAGTTTACAGACCACAGATACGCAGTATTTT. J is TRBJ2-3 and V is TRBV28, with unresolved D. The CDR3 runs 13 residues. From germline, CDR1 is MDHEN and CDR2 SYDVKM. V gave up 2 bases and J gave up 2 bases, with 5 bases separating them. Full variable domain (missing parts from reference TRBV28 and TRBJ2-3): DVKVTQSSRYLVKRTGEKVFLECVQDMDHENMFWYRQDPGLGLRLIYFSYDVKMKEKGDIPEGYSVSREKKERFSLILESASTNQTSMYLCASSLQTTDTQYFGPGTRLTVL.

This chain connects TRBV10-3 to TRBJ1-1; D possibly corresponds to TRBD1 (5 bases). The CDR3 loop spans 14 amino acids. The germline V and J ends were trimmed by 8 bases and 5 bases, with 18 bases remaining between them. CDR1 is ENHRY and CDR2 is SYGVKD in the germline V gene. CDR3 DNA sequence: TGTGCCATCGCCGACGGCGATCCAGGGACTGAAGCTTTCTTT. Amino acids: CAIADGDPGTEAFF.

The chain carries TRBV4-3 and TRBJ1-5; TRBD1 might be the D (6 bases). Trimming shortened V by 4 bases and J by 10 bases, and 20 bases separated the two germline ends. This CDR3 is built from 15 residues. Germline V gives CDR1 LGHNA, CDR2 YSLEER. The CDR3 here is CASSPTGGGGEPQHF. Here the CDR3 DNA reads TGCGCCAGCAGCCCGACTGGGGGCGGAGGTGAACCCCAGCATTTT.

The J gene is TRBJ2-4, the V gene TRBV5-1; D ambiguous. Germline lookup yields CDR1 SGHRS and CDR2 YFSETQ. CDR3 length: 18 amino acids. V lost 1 base and J 0 bases, leaving 17 bases between the germline ends. The CDR3 coding sequence is TGCGCCAGCAGCTTGACAGAGCCCCGAAGGTTAGCCAAAAACATTCAGTACTTC. It is translated as CASSLTEPRRLAKNIQYF. The full variable domain, rest sourced from reference TRBV5-1 and TRBJ2-4, is KAGVTQTPRYLIKTRGQQVTLSCSPISGHRSVSWYQQTPGQGLQFLFEYFSETQRNKGNFPGRFSGRQFSNSRSEMNVSTLELGDSALYLCASSLTEPRRLAKNIQYFGAGTRLSVL.

This clonotype was seen a handful of times. This chain joins TRBV20-1 and TRBJ2-7, with D hard to call. The CDR3 consists of 14 residues. Germline V gene sequence: CDR1 DFQATT, CDR2 SNEGSKA (reference sequence). Trimming took off 0 bases at V and 0 bases at J, with 9 bases between the two ends. CDR3 region: CSAREGSDSYEQYF. The DNA for the CDR3 is TGCAGTGCTAGAGAGGGAAGCGACTCCTACGAGCAGTACTTC.

The chain is built from TRBV30 and TRBJ2-2; the match to TRBD2 covers 9 bases. The germline V gene encodes CDR1 GTSNPN and CDR2 SVGIG (reference sequence). The CDR3 runs to 14 residues. V dropped 6 bases and J dropped 1; count of bases not matched to a gene: 3. The CDR3 sequence is CACAGGMNTGELFF. DNA for the CDR3: TGTGCCTGTGCGGGGGGGATGAACACCGGGGAGCTGTTTTTT.